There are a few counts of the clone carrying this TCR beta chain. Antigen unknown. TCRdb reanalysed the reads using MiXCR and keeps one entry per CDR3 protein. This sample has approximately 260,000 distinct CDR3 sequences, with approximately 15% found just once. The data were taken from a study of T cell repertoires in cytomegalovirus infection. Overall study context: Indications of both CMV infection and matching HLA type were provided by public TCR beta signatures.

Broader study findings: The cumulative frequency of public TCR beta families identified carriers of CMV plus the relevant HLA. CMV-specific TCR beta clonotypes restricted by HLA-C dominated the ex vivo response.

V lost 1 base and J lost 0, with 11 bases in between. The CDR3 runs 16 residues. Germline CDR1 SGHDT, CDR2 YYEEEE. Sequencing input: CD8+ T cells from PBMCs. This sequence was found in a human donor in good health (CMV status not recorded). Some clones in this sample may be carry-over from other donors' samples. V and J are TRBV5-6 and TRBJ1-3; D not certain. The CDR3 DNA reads TGTGCCAGCAGCTTGACAGTACGTGACTCTGGAAACACCATATATTTT. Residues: CASSLTVRDSGNTIYF.